This T cell receptor beta chain comes out of a study of T cell responses to AZD1222 COVID-19 vaccine. Repertoires were generated with immunoSEQ multiplex PCR, while TCRdb's copy carries only in-frame clones and drops some. The table lists tens of thousands of clones, 75% to 90% of them singletons. CDR3 length: 14 amino acids. Germline values: CDR1 SEHNR, CDR2 FQNEAQ (reference sequence). V was pared by 5 bases and J by 4 bases, with 13 bases between. Comment on this clone: The antigen is not known.

Study conclusions and caveats: Researchers report vaccine-associated CD4 TCRs spanning spike, with dominance at 160-218 and 743-854.

The clonotype was recovered from an adult who received the AZD1222 COVID-19 vaccine. Sequencing was performed on peripheral blood, taken 28 days after the second AZD1222 dose. V usage is TRBV7-9 and J usage is TRBJ2-3; weak D call: TRBD2 (5 bases). The DNA for the CDR3 is TGTGCCAGCAGCCTTGGGGTTAGCGCAGATACGCAGTATTTT. Translated, it gives CASSLGVSADTQYF.